Each of the 32 T cell receptor beta chains below was sequenced from the same sample in a study of blood T cell repertoires in COVID-19. Sequenced by immunoSEQ multiplex PCR; TCRdb stores in-frame clones only, minus some. The repertoire holds around 170,000 clones, about 88% seen once, with roughly 24% in the top ten. Specimen: peripheral blood. The receptors originated from a man aged 60 to 75 with acute or convalescent COVID-19.

This sequence joins TRBV11-3 and TRBJ2-2, with D possibly being TRBD2 (6 bases). The CDR3 runs to 15 residues. The V and J ends lost 1 base and 4 bases respectively, with 10 bases between them. Germline CDR1 SGHNT, CDR2 YENEEA. CDR3: CASSLGGLVTGELFF. As DNA, the CDR3 is TGTGCCAGCAGCTTAGGGGGACTGGTCACCGGGGAGCTGTTTTTT. Full variable domain (outside the CDR3, taken from reference TRBV11-3 and TRBJ2-2): EAGVVQSPRYKIIEKKQPVAFWCNPISGHNTLYWYLQNLGQGPELLIRYENEEAVDDSQLPKDRFSAERLKGVDSTLKIQPAELGDSAVYLCASSLGGLVTGELFFGEGSRLTVL.

The chain joins TRBV10-1 to TRBJ2-2, with a tentative D call TRBD1 (6 bases). The CDR3 has 14 amino acids. In germline, CDR1 is WNHNN, CDR2 SYGVQD (reference sequence). V lost 2 bases, J lost 4 bases, and 8 bases lay in between. The CDR3 sequence: CASSEGQITGELFF. The CDR3 DNA sequence: TGCGCCAGCAGTGAGGGACAGATCACCGGGGAGCTGTTTTTT.

The genes are TRBV27 and TRBJ1-6, with D hard to call. Germline CDR1 reads MNHEY; CDR2 reads SMNVEV (reference sequence). The germline V and J ends were trimmed by 3 bases and 7 bases, with 4 bases remaining between them. The CDR3 sequence is 12 residues long. CDR3 in amino acids: CASSFQNSPLHF. The CDR3 DNA reads as TGTGCCAGCAGTTTCCAAAATTCACCCCTCCACTTT.

The rearrangement links TRBV12-5 to TRBJ1-5, with D maybe TRBD1 (6 bases). Germline values: CDR1 LGHNT, CDR2 FRNRAP. This CDR3 is 14 amino acids long. Trimming left V 6 bases short and J 4 bases short, with 13 bases between. CDR3 bases: TGTGCTAGTGGATTAGGACAGCTTAATCAGCCCCAGCATTTT. This encodes CASGLGQLNQPQHF.

The V gene is TRBV18, the J gene TRBJ2-5; a weak D match, TRBD1 (5 bases). The CDR3 covers 14 residues. The V gene lost 2 bases and the J gene lost 5 bases, with 12 bases spanning the gap. Germline-derived CDR1 and CDR2 are KGHSH and LQKENI. CDR3 residues: CASSPRQLMETQYF. DNA of the CDR3: TGTGCCAGCTCACCAAGACAGTTAATGGAGACCCAGTACTTC.

V gene TRBV2 combines with J gene TRBJ1-4; 7 nucleotides line up with TRBD1. Germline loops: CDR1 SNHLY, CDR2 FYNNEI. This CDR3 is 15 amino acids long. J gave up 0 bases and V 9 bases, and 7 bases lay outside the gene matches. The CDR3 coding sequence is TGTGCCAGAGAGGGGGCCCCCGCAACTAATGAAAAACTGTTTTTT. It translates to CAREGAPATNEKLFF.

V gene TRBV18 combines with J gene TRBJ2-7; 9 bases are shared with TRBD1. The CDR3 totals 14 residues. V was pared by 5 bases and J by 5 bases, with 7 bases of the junction left unmatched. Germline-derived CDR1 and CDR2 are KGHSH and LQKENI. The CDR3 coding sequence is TGTGCCAGCTCAATGGGGACAGGGCCTCACGAGCAGTACGTC. It translates to CASSMGTGPHEQYV.

The chain combines TRBV9 with TRBJ1-6; TRBD1 matches at 7 bases. With 3 bases clipped from V and 7 bases from J, the junction kept 10 bases outside the gene matches. From germline, CDR1 is SGDLS and CDR2 YYNGEE. There are 16 residues in the CDR3. The CDR3 spells CASSGSREGQNSPLHF. The CDR3 DNA reads as TGTGCCAGCAGCGGATCGCGGGAGGGACAGAATTCACCCCTCCACTTT.

The gene calls are TRBV18 and TRBJ2-1, with D hard to call. V was pared by 2 bases and J by 5 bases, with 4 bases between. CDR3 length: 12 amino acids. Looked up from germline, CDR1 is KGHSH and CDR2 is LQKENI. The CDR3 spells CASSPSDNEQFF. The DNA for the CDR3 is TGTGCCAGCTCACCAAGCGACAATGAGCAGTTCTTC.

The chain links TRBV10-3 to TRBJ2-1; 9 positions match TRBD2. The V gene's germline CDR1 is ENHRY and CDR2 SYGVKD. CDR3 length: 16 residues. J gave up 0 bases and V 10 bases, and 10 bases lay outside the gene matches. The DNA for the CDR3 is TGTGCCAGCGGAGCGGGGGGTGGCGGCTCCTACAATGAGCAGTTCTTC. It translates to CASGAGGGGSYNEQFF.

The table lists this clone with a few counts. The rearrangement joins TRBV7-9 to TRBJ1-1; TRBD1 aligns across 7 bases. This CDR3 region has 16 residues. Germline V gene sequence: CDR1 SEHNR, CDR2 FQNEAQ (reference sequence). Unmatched junction bases numbered 10, after V lost 5 bases and J lost 1 base. The CDR3 here is CASSPWQGVQNTEAFF. CDR3 in DNA: TGTGCCAGCAGCCCCTGGCAGGGGGTTCAGAACACTGAAGCTTTCTTT.

The gene calls are TRBV7-9 and TRBJ1-4; the D is unclear. The CDR3 consists of 15 residues. The V end was cut by 5 bases, the J end by 0 bases, with 10 bases between. Germline V lookup: CDR1 SEHNR, CDR2 FQNEAQ (reference sequence). CDR3 loop: CASSPNSATNEKLFF. DNA for the CDR3: TGTGCCAGCAGCCCCAACTCCGCAACTAATGAAAAACTGTTTTTT.

This clone occurred a few times. V and J are TRBV24-1 and TRBJ2-7, with D unclear. The CDR3 sequence is 13 residues long. Germline V gives CDR1 KGHDR, CDR2 SFDVKD. Trimming stripped 5 bases from V and 2 bases from J, with 9 bases between. CDR3 loop: CATSAQNTYEQYF. CDR3 DNA sequence: TGTGCCACCAGTGCACAGAATACCTACGAGCAGTACTTC.

This rearrangement joins TRBV2 to TRBJ1-2, with a tentative D call TRBD1 (6 bases). V lost 4 bases, J lost 4 bases, and 16 bases lay in between. Germline-derived CDR1 and CDR2 are SNHLY and FYNNEI. The CDR3 covers 15 residues. The CDR3 DNA follows: TGTGCCAGCAGTGTATCACAGGGCGGAATCTATGGCTACACCTTC. Amino acids: CASSVSQGGIYGYTF.

The rearrangement uses TRBV7-3 and TRBJ2-3; TRBD1 agrees at 8 bases. The CDR3 is made up of 14 amino acids. Trimming removed 4 bases from V and 6 bases from J; junction bases left unmatched: 6. Per the germline V gene, CDR1 is SGHTA and CDR2 is FQGTGA. CDR3 residues: CASSSTGGLDTQYF. The CDR3 nucleotides read TGTGCCAGCAGCTCTACAGGGGGGCTTGATACGCAGTATTTT.

This sequence joins TRBV12-3 or TRBV12-4 and TRBJ2-7, with 8 bases lining up with TRBD1. With 7 bases clipped from V and 7 bases from J, the junction kept 3 bases outside the gene matches. This CDR3 contains 11 residues. The CDR3 loop is CASNRGYEQYF. The DNA for the CDR3 is TGTGCCAGCAACAGGGGGTATGAGCAGTACTTC.

J is TRBJ2-7 and V is TRBV27, with 7 positions matching TRBD2. Germline values: CDR1 MNHEY, CDR2 SMNVEV (reference sequence). The junction had 8 bases not matched to a gene; V was cut back by 3 bases and J by 0 bases. The CDR3 runs 16 residues. This chain's CDR3 is CASSLAAGDLSYEQYF. CDR3 DNA sequence: TGTGCCAGCAGTTTGGCGGCGGGAGACCTCTCCTACGAGCAGTACTTC.

The V call is TRBV10-3, the J call TRBJ2-5, with 8 nucleotides matching TRBD1. From germline, CDR1 is ENHRY and CDR2 SYGVKD. V dropped 3 bases and J dropped 5; count of bases not matched to a gene: 2. The CDR3 length is 13 residues. The DNA of the CDR3 is TGTGCCATCAGTGAAAACAGGGGGGAGACCCAGTACTTC. Its protein product is CAISENRGETQYF.

This sequence joins TRBV30 and TRBJ2-3; 8 bases are shared with TRBD2. The V gene end was trimmed by 1 base and the J gene end by 0 bases; junction bases not matched to a gene: 6. CDR1 GTSNPN and CDR2 SVGIG come from the germline V gene (reference sequence). The CDR3 sequence is 16 residues long. In nucleotides, the CDR3 is TGTGCCTGGAGTGGAGGGACTAGGGGCAGCACAGATACGCAGTATTTT. Protein product: CAWSGGTRGSTDTQYF.

The CDR3 DNA reads TGTGCCAGCAGCACCCAGACAGGGGGCGAGCAGTACGTC. Its translation: CASSTQTGGEQYV. This sequence joins TRBV11-2 and TRBJ2-7; 9 bases line up with TRBD1. The germline CDR1 and CDR2 sequences are SGHAT and FQNNGV. The J segment lost 6 bases and the V segment lost 5 bases, leaving 5 bases of the junction unmatched. The CDR3 spans 13 residues.

The chain recombines TRBV3-1 (or the pseudogene TRBV3-2) with TRBJ1-5, with 10 bases identical to TRBD1. The CDR3 runs to 18 residues. With 4 bases clipped from V and 2 bases from J, the junction kept 11 bases outside the gene matches. In germline, CDR1 is LGHDT, CDR2 YNNKEL (reference sequence). The CDR3 protein is CASSPPGQGLLGNQPQHF. CDR3 DNA sequence: TGTGCCAGCAGCCCACCGGGACAGGGGCTTTTGGGCAATCAGCCCCAGCATTTT.

The gene calls are TRBV11-2 and TRBJ2-7; D is possibly TRBD2 (6 bases). This CDR3 spans 15 amino acids. Trimming left V 1 base short and J 3 bases short, with 13 bases between. Germline V gene sequence: CDR1 SGHAT, CDR2 FQNNGV. The CDR3, as DNA: TGTGCCAGCAGCTTAGCAGCGGGTGGGAACTACGAGCAGTACGTC. Amino acids: CASSLAAGGNYEQYV.

The rearrangement uses TRBV5-1 and TRBJ1-6; the match to TRBD1 covers 7 bases. Germline CDR1 reads SGHRS; CDR2 reads YFSETQ. The J segment lost 7 bases and the V segment lost 0 bases, leaving 7 bases of the junction unmatched. The CDR3 has 16 amino acids. CDR3 protein: CASSLGQGPGNSPLHF. The CDR3 region has the DNA TGCGCCAGCAGCTTGGGACAGGGCCCGGGGAATTCACCCCTCCACTTT.

The J gene is TRBJ1-1, the V gene TRBV29-1; TRBD1 is a possible D gene (5 bases). The germline gives CDR1 SQVTM, CDR2 ANQGSEA. The CDR3 is 13 residues long. Trimming removed 3 bases at V and 4 bases at J, with 12 bases between. CDR3 DNA sequence: TGCAGCGTTGATAAGGGGTGGGGCACTGAAGCTTTCTTT. This sequence encodes CSVDKGWGTEAFF.

The gene calls are TRBV10-3 and TRBJ2-2; 8 nucleotides line up with TRBD1. Germline lookup yields CDR1 ENHRY and CDR2 SYGVKD. With V trimmed by 5 bases and J by 4 bases, 6 bases remained unmatched. This CDR3 is built from 15 residues. CDR3 sequence reads: CAISQGQGGTGELFF. CDR3 coding DNA: TGTGCCATCAGTCAAGGACAGGGCGGCACCGGGGAGCTGTTTTTT.

The chain joins TRBV14 to TRBJ1-2; 9 bases map to TRBD1. The CDR3 runs to 13 residues. Germline-derived CDR1 and CDR2 are SGHDN and FVKESK. The J segment lost 4 bases and the V segment lost 5 bases, leaving 2 bases of the junction unmatched. CDR3 nucleotide sequence: TGTGCCAGCAGCTTGGACAGGGGCTATGGCTACACCTTC. This translates into CASSLDRGYGYTF. The entire variable domain, with the rest obtained from reference TRBV14 and TRBJ1-2, is as follows: EAGVTQFPSHSVIEKGQTVTLRCDPISGHDNLYWYRRVMGKEIKFLLHFVKESKQDESGMPNNRFLAERTGGTYSTLKVQPAELEDSGVYFCASSLDRGYGYTFGSGTRLTVV.

The chain combines TRBV9 with TRBJ1-2; D is perhaps TRBD1 (6 bases). The germline V and J ends were trimmed by 3 bases and 1 base, with 25 bases remaining between them. CDR3 length: 19 amino acids. Germline-derived CDR1 and CDR2 are SGDLS and YYNGEE. CDR3 coding DNA: TGTGCCAGCAGCGCAAACCCGGACAGCTCTATCACTCTTAACTATGGCTACACCTTC. It codes for CASSANPDSSITLNYGYTF. The full variable domain, its missing parts supplied by reference TRBV9 and TRBJ1-2, is DSGVTQTPKHLITATGQRVTLRCSPRSGDLSVYWYQQSLDQGLQFLIQYYNGEERAKGNILERFSAQQFPDLHSELNLSSLELGDSALYFCASSANPDSSITLNYGYTFGSGTRLTVV.

The chain carries TRBV7-9 and TRBJ1-1; D is uncertain. V was pared by 0 bases and J by 2 bases, with 7 bases between. CDR3 length: 14 residues. Germline CDR1 SEHNR, CDR2 FQNEAQ (reference sequence). In DNA form, the CDR3 reads TGTGCCAGCAGCTTAGCGTGGCCCAACACTGAAGCTTTCTTT. Its protein product is CASSLAWPNTEAFF.

J is TRBJ1-1 and V is TRBV12-3 or TRBV12-4, with a possible D match to TRBD1 (6 bases). The V and J ends lost 4 bases and 7 bases respectively, with 13 bases between them. The CDR3 is 13 amino acids. CDR3 sequence reads: CASSYGQLLEAFF. CDR3 in DNA: TGTGCCAGCAGTTACGGACAGCTACTTGAAGCTTTCTTT.

This chain links TRBV4-1 with TRBJ2-7; D is perhaps TRBD2 (6 bases). This CDR3 region has 16 residues. Germline loops: CDR1 MGHRA, CDR2 YSYEKL. The ends were cut back, 1 base at V and 0 bases at J, with 13 bases in the middle. The CDR3 DNA is TGCGCCAGCAGCCAAGGGTTGGGCGGGATCTCCTACGAGCAGTACTTC. This encodes CASSQGLGGISYEQYF.

The J gene is TRBJ2-7, the V gene TRBV19; 9 positions match TRBD1. The germline V gene has CDR1 LNHDA and CDR2 SQIVND (reference sequence). V lost 5 bases, J lost 4 bases, and 9 bases stayed unmatched. This CDR3 has 15 residues. DNA of the CDR3: TGTGCCAGTAGTGCTCGACAGGGGGGGACTTACGAGCAGTACTTC. This translates into CASSARQGGTYEQYF.

The chain combines TRBV18 with TRBJ2-7; no reliable D call. The germline gives CDR1 KGHSH, CDR2 LQKENI. Deletions cut 6 bases from V and 7 bases from J, with 16 bases between. The CDR3 is made up of 13 amino acids. The CDR3: CASSRGSTREQYV. CDR3 in DNA: TGTGCCAGCTCGCGTGGTAGCACCCGAGAGCAGTACGTC.